The 16 T cell receptor beta chains below were found in one sample sequenced in a study of shared clonotypes between healthy human individuals. The repertoire was sequenced with immunoSEQ multiplex PCR; TCRdb's copy has only in-frame clones and lacks some. The sample holds about 1,500,000 clones, 96% seen once. The specimen was naive CD4+ T cells sorted from blood. Documented subset: CD45RA+ positively selected. The receptors derive from a man younger than 45 in good health.

This chain uses TRBV18 with TRBJ2-3; TRBD2 is a possible D gene (6 bases). Trimming took 3 bases from V and 2 from J, leaving 18 bases between them. The CDR3 has 17 residues. Per the germline V gene, CDR1 is KGHSH and CDR2 is LQKENI. CDR3 in DNA: TGTGCCAGCTCACCGCCCTATTCGGGGGAACACACAGATACGCAGTATTTT. The encoded protein is CASSPPYSGEHTDTQYF.

This clone showed up just once. This chain links TRBV6-5 with TRBJ2-2, with D unresolved. This CDR3 contains 16 residues. Germline V gene sequence: CDR1 MNHEY, CDR2 SVGAGI. V lost 4 bases, J lost 1 base, and 13 bases lay in between. The CDR3 DNA sequence: TGTGCCAGCAGTTTCGCTTTAGGACGGAACACCGGGGAGCTGTTTTTT. The encoded protein is CASSFALGRNTGELFF.

The chain recombines TRBV18 with TRBJ1-5; no clear D gene. The germline V gene has CDR1 KGHSH and CDR2 LQKENI. The CDR3 is 14 residues long. V lost 4 bases to trimming and J lost 7 bases, with 14 bases between them. CDR3 bases: TGTGCCAGCTCACGGATTGGAATGGAGCAGCCCCAGCATTTT. The encoded protein is CASSRIGMEQPQHF.

This sequence joins TRBV15 and TRBJ1-1; D remains unclear. Germline CDR1 reads LNHNV; CDR2 reads YYDKDF (reference sequence). V lost 1 base and J lost 0, with 15 bases in between. The CDR3 has 17 amino acids. The CDR3, as DNA: TGTGCCACCAGCAGAGGAGGGTTTGGGGAACTGAACACTGAAGCTTTCTTT. Translated: CATSRGGFGELNTEAFF.

This chain connects TRBV27 to TRBJ2-7, with 12 bases aligning to TRBD2. There are 15 residues in the CDR3. CDR1 and CDR2 (germline): MNHEY, SMNVEV (reference sequence). Germline trimming cut 8 bases from V and 5 bases from J; bases unmatched to any gene: 10. The CDR3 region has the DNA TGTGCCAGCGGGTCCCCGACTAGCGGGAGACACGAGCAGTACTTC. This codes for CASGSPTSGRHEQYF.

The chain employs TRBV7-2 and TRBJ2-5, with 7 positions matching TRBD1. Per germline, CDR1 SGHTA and CDR2 FQGNSA. The V and J ends lost 7 bases and 2 bases, in that order; junction bases with no gene match: 10. CDR3 length: 15 residues. CDR3 DNA sequence: TGTGCCAGCACCAGGACCGGGACAGCACAAGAGACCCAGTACTTC. Translated, it gives CASTRTGTAQETQYF. The full variable domain, completed using reference TRBV7-2 and TRBJ2-5, is GAGVSQSPSNKVTEKGKDVELRCDPISGHTALYWYRQSLGQGLEFLIYFQGNSAPDKSGLPSDRFSAERTGGSVSTLTIQRTQQEDSAVYLCASTRTGTAQETQYFGPGTRLLVL.

In this sample, this clone turned up once. The CDR3 DNA sequence: TGTGCCAGCAGCCAAGGACTAGCGGGAGTGAATACGCAGTATTTT. Its protein product is CASSQGLAGVNTQYF. The V call is TRBV14, the J call TRBJ2-3; 12 positions match TRBD2. CDR1 SGHDN and CDR2 FVKESK come from the germline V gene. The CDR3 consists of 15 residues. With 1 base clipped from V and 7 bases from J, the junction kept 3 bases outside the gene matches.

This clone has only one observation. The chain employs TRBV10-2 and TRBJ2-1; D ambiguous. The V gene lost 4 bases and the J gene lost 7 bases, with 8 bases spanning the gap. The CDR3 loop spans 12 amino acids. Germline values: CDR1 WSHSY, CDR2 SAAADI. CDR3 nucleotides: TGCGCCAGCAGTGGACTCGCAAATGAGCAGTTCTTC. Residues: CASSGLANEQFF.

The rearrangement links TRBV7-8 to TRBJ2-2, with 16 bases fitting TRBD2. V shed 2 bases, J shed 8 bases, and the junction held 5 bases outside the gene matches. This CDR3 spans 17 amino acids. Per germline, CDR1 SGHVS and CDR2 FQNEAQ. The CDR3 DNA sequence: TGTGCCAGCAGCTTAAGGGGGACTAGCGGGAGGGCTGGGGAGCTGTTTTTT. Its translation is CASSLRGTSGRAGELFF.

CDR3 bases: TGCAGCGTGGGGACAGGAAACTATGGCTACACCTTC. Residues: CSVGTGNYGYTF. The chain recombines TRBV29-1 with TRBJ1-2; TRBD1 agrees at 8 bases. The CDR3 has 12 amino acids. The J segment lost 2 bases and the V segment lost 6 bases, leaving 2 bases of the junction unmatched. Germline loops: CDR1 SQVTM, CDR2 ANQGSEA.

The chain joins TRBV11-2 to TRBJ2-7; 11 bases are shared with TRBD2. Germline V CDR1 and CDR2: SGHAT, FQNNGV. This CDR3 region has 18 residues. Germline trimming cut 1 base from V and 5 bases from J; bases unmatched to any gene: 13. The CDR3 coding sequence is TGTGCCAGCAGCTTAGTACTAGCGGGAGAATGGGCTCGGAACGAGCAGTACTTC. It is translated as CASSLVLAGEWARNEQYF.

V and J are TRBV7-3 and TRBJ1-1; 8 bases align to TRBD1. Germline V gives CDR1 SGHTA, CDR2 FQGTGA. The J segment lost 5 bases and the V segment lost 3 bases, leaving 11 bases of the junction unmatched. This CDR3 comprises 16 residues. This CDR3 reads CASSFGQGRGGTEAFF. DNA of the CDR3: TGTGCCAGCAGCTTTGGACAGGGCAGGGGAGGGACTGAAGCTTTCTTT.

The rearrangement joins TRBV19 to TRBJ2-3; 8 nucleotides align to TRBD2. This CDR3 spans 15 amino acids. The V gene end was trimmed by 5 bases and the J gene end by 2 bases; junction bases not matched to a gene: 6. Looked up from germline, CDR1 is LNHDA and CDR2 is SQIVND (reference sequence). The CDR3 DNA is TGTGCCAGTAGTTCACTAGCGGACATCACAGATACGCAGTATTTT. Translation: CASSSLADITDTQYF.

This rearrangement joins TRBV19 to TRBJ2-7; D may match TRBD1 or TRBD2 (6 bases each). The V gene lost 3 bases and the J gene lost 2 bases, with 14 bases spanning the gap. The length of the CDR3 is 15 residues. In germline, CDR1 is LNHDA, CDR2 SQIVND (reference sequence). CDR3 nucleotides: TGTGCCAGTAGTATGCCCGGGGGCAAAGCCTACGAGCAGTACTTC. Translated, it gives CASSMPGGKAYEQYF.

In its sample, this clone was seen once. This chain joins TRBV5-1 and TRBJ2-7; 9 nucleotides agree with TRBD1. V was clipped by 1 base and J by 5 bases; unmatched bases: 13. The CDR3 covers 17 residues. CDR1 and CDR2 from the germline V gene are SGHRS and YFSETQ. In DNA form, the CDR3 reads TGCGCCAGCAGCTTGCTGGACAGGGGTTTGACTAGGAACGAGCAGTACTTC. Its translation: CASSLLDRGLTRNEQYF.

This chain joins TRBV5-5 and TRBJ1-1; D is ambiguous. Germline CDR1 and CDR2: SGHKS and YYEKEE (reference sequence). The CDR3 length is 14 residues. V was trimmed by 0 bases and J by 2 bases, leaving 8 bases between them. CDR3 DNA: TGTGCCAGCAGCTTGGAAGACATCAACACTGAAGCTTTCTTT. Amino acids: CASSLEDINTEAFF.